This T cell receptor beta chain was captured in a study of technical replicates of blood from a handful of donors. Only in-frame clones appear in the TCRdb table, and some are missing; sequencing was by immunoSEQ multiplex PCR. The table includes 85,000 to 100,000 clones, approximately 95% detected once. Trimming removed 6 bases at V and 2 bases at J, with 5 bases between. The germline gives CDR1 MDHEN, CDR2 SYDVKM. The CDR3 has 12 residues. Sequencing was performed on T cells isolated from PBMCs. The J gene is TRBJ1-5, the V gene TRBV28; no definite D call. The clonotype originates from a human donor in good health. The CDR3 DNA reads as TGTGCCAGCAGCTATGGCAATCAGCCCCAGCATTTT. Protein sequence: CASSYGNQPQHF.